The 19 T cell receptor beta chains below come from one sample, sequenced in a study of beta chain features in type 1 diabetes. Isolated RNA was reverse transcribed in full, so expressed TCRB transcripts were sequenced. Sequenced by immunoSEQ multiplex PCR; TCRdb stores in-frame clones only, minus some. The table lists under 950,000 clones, 15% to 20% of them singletons. Sequencing was done on a sample of naive CD4+ T cells from blood. These receptors were obtained from a young woman in good health.

Details on this clone: This sample also contains other DNA sequences that code for the same CDR3. The rearrangement uses TRBV18 and TRBJ2-1; 7 bases match TRBD2. The germline V gene has CDR1 KGHSH and CDR2 LQKENI. The CDR3 loop spans 14 amino acids. After removal of 3 bases from V and 1 base from J, the junction contained 0 bases not matched to a gene. The CDR3: CASSPGGSYNEQFF. The CDR3 region has the DNA TGTGCCAGCTCACCGGGAGGGTCCTACAATGAGCAGTTCTTC. The variable domain in full, completed from reference TRBV18 and TRBJ2-1, reads NAGVMQNPRHLVRRRGQEARLRCSPMKGHSHVYWYRQLPEEGLKFMVYLQKENIIDESGMPKERFSAEFPKEGPSILRIQQVVRGDSAAYFCASSPGGSYNEQFFGPGTRLTVL.

This rearrangement joins TRBV28 to TRBJ2-7; 9 bases line up with TRBD1. With 6 bases clipped from V and 5 bases from J, the junction kept 5 bases outside the gene matches. Germline V lookup: CDR1 MDHEN, CDR2 SYDVKM. The CDR3 is 13 residues long. In nucleotides, the CDR3 is TGTGCCAGCAGCCCACGGGACAGGGACGAGCAGTACTTC. It yields the protein CASSPRDRDEQYF.

This clone was detected a few times. The chain recombines TRBV6-1 with TRBJ2-3, with TRBD1 matching 9 bases. The CDR3 is 14 amino acids. Germline V CDR1 and CDR2: MNHNS, SASEGT. J lost 4 bases, V lost 7 bases, and 6 bases had no gene match. The CDR3 sequence is CASTTGGSPDTQYF. The CDR3, as DNA: TGTGCCAGCACCACAGGGGGCTCACCAGATACGCAGTATTTT.

The table lists this clone with a few counts. The rearrangement uses TRBV19 and TRBJ1-5; D perhaps matches TRBD1 (5 bases). The germline V gene has CDR1 LNHDA and CDR2 SQIVND (reference sequence). Trimming stripped 5 bases from V and 4 bases from J, with 21 bases between. The CDR3 totals 17 residues. Here the CDR3 reads CASSPDGAGGGNQPQHF. CDR3 nucleotides: TGTGCCAGTAGTCCGGACGGGGCAGGAGGAGGGAATCAGCCCCAGCATTTT.

This clone has a handful of counts. The rearrangement uses TRBV6-6 and TRBJ2-7; D uncertain. Trimming shortened V by 0 bases and J by 3 bases, and 3 bases separated the two germline ends. This CDR3 contains 12 residues. Germline V gene sequence: CDR1 MNHNY, CDR2 SVGAGI (reference sequence). CDR3 sequence: CASSYSFYEQYF. CDR3 bases: TGTGCCAGCAGTTACTCCTTCTACGAGCAGTACTTC.

The rearrangement joins TRBV5-1 to TRBJ2-3; D is ambiguous. Looked up from germline, CDR1 is SGHRS and CDR2 is YFSETQ. Trimming left V 6 bases short and J 4 bases short, with 18 bases between. The CDR3 runs 15 residues. CDR3 protein: CASNLRPEVPDTQYF. CDR3 nucleotides: TGCGCCAGCAATCTGAGACCCGAGGTACCAGATACGCAGTATTTT.

The V and J genes are TRBV6-5 and TRBJ1-2; TRBD1 is a possible D gene (5 bases). Germline loops: CDR1 MNHEY, CDR2 SVGAGI. The CDR3 sequence is 15 residues long. V was shortened by 8 bases and J by 4 bases, with 20 bases between the two germline ends. The CDR3 loop reads CASAGGNALGYGYTF. The CDR3 nucleotides read TGTGCCAGCGCGGGGGGGAATGCCTTAGGCTATGGCTACACCTTC.

This clone was seen a few times. The chain is built from TRBV29-1 and TRBJ2-7, with D unresolved. V was shortened by 1 base and J by 4 bases, with 11 bases between the two germline ends. Germline CDR1 SQVTM, CDR2 ANQGSEA. This CDR3 comprises 13 residues. The CDR3 loop is CSVEGAGAYEQYF. The CDR3 region has the DNA TGCAGCGTTGAAGGGGCCGGAGCTTACGAGCAGTACTTC.

The chain recombines TRBV19 with TRBJ1-5; D is undetermined. The CDR3 consists of 15 residues. With 6 bases removed from V and 1 base from J, the gap between germline ends came to 13 bases. Germline V gene data show CDR1 as LNHDA and CDR2 as SQIVND (reference sequence). The CDR3 bases are TGTGCCAGTAGCCGAGCCGGAAGGAGCAATCAGCCCCAGCATTTT. Protein product: CASSRAGRSNQPQHF.

The gene calls are TRBV5-1 and TRBJ2-2, with D hard to call. The germline CDR1 and CDR2 sequences are SGHRS and YFSETQ. The CDR3 loop spans 15 amino acids. Trimming cost V 1 base and J 3 bases, with 10 bases left between them. The CDR3 DNA reads as TGCGCCAGCAGCTTGAAAAGAGGAGACACCGGGGAGCTGTTTTTT. Its translation: CASSLKRGDTGELFF.

The table lists this clone with a few counts. V is TRBV18 and J is TRBJ2-7; 10 nucleotides match TRBD1. Germline V gene lookup returns CDR1 KGHSH and CDR2 LQKENI. Trimming removed 6 bases from V and 4 bases from J; junction bases left unmatched: 12. The CDR3 contains 16 residues. CDR3 in amino acids: CASSQSGTGVSYEQYF. The CDR3 DNA sequence: TGTGCCAGCTCGCAGAGTGGGACAGGGGTGTCTTACGAGCAGTACTTC.

This rearrangement joins TRBV7-8 to TRBJ2-5; D possibly corresponds to TRBD2 (6 bases). This CDR3 contains 15 residues. V was shortened by 0 bases and J by 3 bases, with 11 bases between the two germline ends. The germline V gene encodes CDR1 SGHVS and CDR2 FQNEAQ. CDR3 bases: TGTGCCAGCAGCTTAGCGGGGGGACGTAAAGAGACCCAGTACTTC. Residues: CASSLAGGRKETQYF. The full variable domain, completed using reference TRBV7-8 and TRBJ2-5, is GAGVSQSPRYKVAKRGQDVALRCDPISGHVSLFWYQQALGQGPEFLTYFQNEAQLDKSGLPSDRFFAERPEGSVSTLKIQRTQQEDSAVYLCASSLAGGRKETQYFGPGTRLLVL.

The rearrangement links TRBV5-6 to TRBJ2-4; 7 bases agree with TRBD2. Germline V gives CDR1 SGHDT, CDR2 YYEEEE. J gave up 8 bases and V 3 bases, and 8 bases lay outside the gene matches. The CDR3 is made up of 14 amino acids. Here the CDR3 DNA reads TGTGCCAGCAGCTACACTAGCGTGGGGTACATTCAGTACTTC. It yields the protein CASSYTSVGYIQYF.

This chain uses TRBV7-2 with TRBJ2-2; tentatively, D is TRBD1 or TRBD2 (6 bases each). Trimming shortened V by 2 bases and J by 3 bases, and 7 bases separated the two germline ends. CDR1 is SGHTA, CDR2 FQGNSA, per germline. CDR3 length equals 14 residues. CDR3 sequence: CASSLRGDTGELFF. Written as DNA, the CDR3 is TGTGCCAGCAGCTTAAGGGGGGACACCGGGGAGCTGTTTTTT.

This chain links TRBV19 with TRBJ2-5; TRBD2 is a possible D gene (5 bases). This CDR3 has 12 amino acids. Germline V gives CDR1 LNHDA, CDR2 SQIVND (reference sequence). V lost 2 bases and J lost 6, with 7 bases in between. Written as DNA, the CDR3 is TGTGCCAGTAGTATAAGAGGGCAGACCCAGTACTTC. The encoded protein is CASSIRGQTQYF. Supplemented by reference TRBV19 and TRBJ2-5, the full variable domain reads DGGITQSPKYLFRKEGQNVTLSCEQNLNHDAMYWYRQDPGQGLRLIYYSQIVNDFQKGDIAEGYSVSREKKESFPLTVTSAQKNPTAFYLCASSIRGQTQYFGPGTRLLVL.

This clone was found a few times. Other nucleotide sequences in the sample specify the same CDR3. The chain has TRBV2 and TRBJ1-5, with D perhaps TRBD1 (6 bases). Germline V CDR1 and CDR2: SNHLY, FYNNEI. CDR3 size: 14 residues. The germline V and J ends were trimmed by 4 bases and 2 bases, with 9 bases remaining between them. CDR3: CASSAEGGNQPQHF. CDR3 coding DNA: TGTGCCAGCAGTGCGGAGGGGGGCAATCAGCCCCAGCATTTT. Drawing the rest from reference TRBV2 and TRBJ1-5, the complete variable domain is EPEVTQTPSHQVTQMGQEVILRCVPISNHLYFYWYRQILGQKVEFLVSFYNNEISEKSEIFDDQFSVERPDGSNFTLKIRSTKLEDSAMYFCASSAEGGNQPQHFGDGTRLSIL.

This clone was seen once. The chain has TRBV6-1 and TRBJ1-1; D gene unclear. Trimming pared 7 bases from V and 3 bases from J, leaving 18 bases between. CDR1 and CDR2 from the germline V gene are MNHNS and SASEGT. This CDR3 has 15 amino acids. The CDR3 loop reads CASNQRSGKDTEAFF. The CDR3 DNA follows: TGTGCCAGCAACCAACGGTCGGGAAAGGACACTGAAGCTTTCTTT.

The CDR3 DNA follows: TGTGCCAGCAGCAGACCGGGACTAGCGGGACCCACAGATACGCAGTATTTT. Encoded protein: CASSRPGLAGPTDTQYF. The V gene is TRBV13, the J gene TRBJ2-3; 13 bases map to TRBD2. The V gene end was trimmed by 5 bases and the J gene end by 2 bases; junction bases not matched to a gene: 7. Germline V gene data show CDR1 as PRHDT and CDR2 as FYEKMQ (reference sequence). The CDR3 sequence is 17 residues long.

This rearrangement joins TRBV15 to TRBJ2-1; TRBD2 agrees at 13 bases. V lost 4 bases, J lost 5 bases, and 2 bases stayed unmatched. The CDR3 is 15 amino acids. The germline CDR1 and CDR2 sequences are LNHNV and YYDKDF (reference sequence). This CDR3 reads CATSTGTSGNNEQFF. CDR3 nucleotide sequence: TGTGCCACCAGCACCGGGACTAGCGGGAACAATGAGCAGTTCTTC.